Listed below are T cell receptor beta chains from one sample, sequenced in a study of T-cell reconstitution after alpha-beta-depleted transplantation in children. TCRdb reprocessed the PCR reads with MiXCR, giving one entry per CDR3 protein. The table has 800,000 to 1,000,000 distinct CDR3 sequences, 25% to 35% seen once. Sequencing was performed on PBMCs, mostly from graft donor cells, taken 360 days after TCRalphabeta/CD19-depleted stem cell transplant. The source of these receptors is a boy in the first two years of life who had a stem cell transplant for SCID, so the T cells may come from the graft donor. Each CDR3 is given with its conserved first and last residue. The order of the fields is clone size, D gene, V gene, J gene, CDR3 protein, CDR3 DNA. D genes are given only for firm matches. Clone size appears in some rows only: once, few, many, or a class for an expanded clone.

abundance: -; d_gene: -; v_gene: TRBV4-1; j_gene: TRBJ2-3; CDR3aa: CASRPDRAVSTDTQYF; CDR3nt: TGCGCCAGCAGACCAGACCGGGCGGTGAGCACAGATACGCAGTATTTT
abundance: few; d_gene: -; v_gene: TRBV18; j_gene: TRBJ2-1; CDR3aa: CASSPSVIEEQFF; CDR3nt: TGTGCCAGCTCACCATCGGTTATCGAGGAGCAGTTCTTC
abundance: few; d_gene: -; v_gene: TRBV29-1; j_gene: TRBJ2-7; CDR3aa: CSVRWRYEQYF; CDR3nt: TGCAGCGTCAGGTGGCGGTACGAGCAGTACTTC
abundance: -; d_gene: TRBD1; v_gene: TRBV7-9; j_gene: TRBJ2-7; CDR3aa: CASSYGQGGLYEQYF; CDR3nt: TGTGCCAGCAGCTACGGACAGGGGGGACTCTACGAGCAGTACTTC
abundance: once; d_gene: -; v_gene: TRBV7-2; j_gene: TRBJ2-1; CDR3aa: CASSLRFGPSGDEQFF; CDR3nt: TGTGCCAGCAGCTTAAGGTTTGGACCCTCTGGGGATGAGCAGTTCTTC
abundance: many; d_gene: TRBD1; v_gene: TRBV29-1; j_gene: TRBJ2-7; CDR3aa: CSVEDRSSYEQYF; CDR3nt: TGCAGCGTTGAGGACAGGAGCTCCTACGAGCAGTACTTC
abundance: -; d_gene: TRBD2; v_gene: TRBV5-1; j_gene: TRBJ2-2; CDR3aa: CASSLIAGSTGELFF; CDR3nt: TGCGCCAGCAGCTTGATAGCGGGGTCCACCGGGGAGCTGTTTTTT
abundance: -; d_gene: -; v_gene: TRBV2; j_gene: TRBJ2-3; CDR3aa: CASSRRLPDSTDTQYF; CDR3nt: TGTGCCAGCAGCCGGCGGCTCCCCGATAGCACAGATACGCAGTATTTT
abundance: few; d_gene: -; v_gene: TRBV6-1; j_gene: TRBJ1-5; CDR3aa: CASSGSGGGNQPQHF; CDR3nt: TGTGCCAGCAGTGGAAGCGGGGGTGGCAATCAGCCCCAGCATTTT
abundance: many; d_gene: -; v_gene: TRBV20-1; j_gene: TRBJ1-4; CDR3aa: CSARRGGEKLFF; CDR3nt: TGCAGTGCTAGAAGGGGAGGAGAAAAACTGTTTTTT
abundance: few; d_gene: -; v_gene: TRBV29-1; j_gene: TRBJ2-1; CDR3aa: CSSQSGWDNEQFF; CDR3nt: TGCAGCTCTCAGTCGGGGTGGGACAATGAGCAGTTCTTC
abundance: few; d_gene: -; v_gene: TRBV6-5; j_gene: TRBJ2-6; CDR3aa: CASSIQGYEANVLTF; CDR3nt: TGTGCCAGCAGTATACAGGGATATGAGGCCAACGTCCTGACTTTC
abundance: -; d_gene: TRBD1; v_gene: TRBV29-1; j_gene: TRBJ2-7; CDR3aa: CSVEITGGSSYEQYF; CDR3nt: TGCAGCGTTGAGATCACAGGGGGCAGCTCCTACGAGCAGTACTTC
abundance: -; d_gene: -; v_gene: TRBV12-3/TRBV12-4; j_gene: TRBJ2-7; CDR3aa: CASSFKIDSPYEQYF; CDR3nt: TGTGCCAGCAGTTTTAAAATTGACAGTCCCTACGAGCAGTACTTC
abundance: few; d_gene: -; v_gene: TRBV5-1; j_gene: TRBJ2-1; CDR3aa: CASSPGDLSYNEQFF; CDR3nt: TGCGCCAGCAGCCCCGGGGACCTCTCCTACAATGAGCAGTTCTTC
abundance: -; d_gene: TRBD2; v_gene: TRBV7-3; j_gene: TRBJ2-3; CDR3aa: CASSLLGGGAPDTQYF; CDR3nt: TGTGCCAGCAGCTTACTGGGCGGGGGGGCCCCAGATACGCAGTATTTT
abundance: many; d_gene: -; v_gene: TRBV28; j_gene: TRBJ2-7; CDR3aa: CASTLALVPYEQYF; CDR3nt: TGTGCCAGCACCTTGGCGTTGGTTCCCTACGAGCAGTACTTC
abundance: many; d_gene: TRBD2; v_gene: TRBV10-2; j_gene: TRBJ2-3; CDR3aa: CASTPAGPSTDTQYF; CDR3nt: TGCGCCAGCACCCCAGCGGGGCCTAGCACAGATACGCAGTATTTT
abundance: -; d_gene: -; v_gene: TRBV11-2; j_gene: TRBJ2-3; CDR3aa: CASSFVYGDTQYF; CDR3nt: TGTGCCAGCAGCTTCGTATACGGGGATACGCAGTATTTT
abundance: few; d_gene: -; v_gene: TRBV18; j_gene: TRBJ2-2; CDR3aa: CASSPWIRAGHSTGELFF; CDR3nt: TGTGCCAGCTCACCATGGATCCGGGCTGGGCACAGCACCGGGGAGCTGTTTTTT
abundance: once; d_gene: -; v_gene: TRBV6-5; j_gene: TRBJ1-1; CDR3aa: CASSYQPTVNTEAFF; CDR3nt: TGTGCCAGCAGTTACCAGCCCACAGTCAACACTGAAGCTTTCTTT
abundance: -; d_gene: -; v_gene: TRBV4-3; j_gene: TRBJ2-1; CDR3aa: CASSQDYRSYNEQFF; CDR3nt: TGCGCCAGCAGCCAAGACTACCGGTCCTACAATGAGCAGTTCTTC
abundance: many; d_gene: -; v_gene: TRBV7-9; j_gene: TRBJ2-1; CDR3aa: CASNERSYNEQFF; CDR3nt: TGTGCCAGCAACGAGCGCTCCTACAATGAGCAGTTCTTC
abundance: -; d_gene: -; v_gene: TRBV5-6; j_gene: TRBJ1-5; CDR3aa: CASSSWARSNQPQHF; CDR3nt: TGTGCCAGCAGCTCCTGGGCCAGAAGCAATCAGCCCCAGCATTTT
abundance: many; d_gene: -; v_gene: TRBV7-3; j_gene: TRBJ2-5; CDR3aa: CASSLMGSQETQYF; CDR3nt: TGTGCCAGCAGCTTAATGGGCAGTCAAGAGACCCAGTACTTC
abundance: -; d_gene: -; v_gene: TRBV18; j_gene: TRBJ1-1; CDR3aa: CASSPYQHTEAFF; CDR3nt: TGTGCCAGCTCACCGTACCAGCACACTGAAGCTTTCTTT
abundance: -; d_gene: TRBD2; v_gene: TRBV12-3/TRBV12-4; j_gene: TRBJ2-3; CDR3aa: CASSSAAPGLATIVLTDTQYF; CDR3nt: TGTGCCAGCAGTTCCGCCGCGCCGGGACTAGCGACGATAGTCCTCACAGATACGCAGTATTTT
abundance: few; d_gene: TRBD1; v_gene: TRBV28; j_gene: TRBJ2-7; CDR3aa: CASSFGTGIREQYF; CDR3nt: TGTGCCAGCAGTTTCGGGACAGGGATAAGAGAGCAGTACTTC
abundance: -; d_gene: TRBD2; v_gene: TRBV20-1; j_gene: TRBJ2-5; CDR3aa: CSAPGTSEEQETQYF; CDR3nt: TGCAGTGCTCCCGGGACTAGCGAAGAACAAGAGACCCAGTACTTC
abundance: many; d_gene: -; v_gene: TRBV6-2/TRBV6-3; j_gene: TRBJ1-5; CDR3aa: CASSYSSSNQPQHF; CDR3nt: TGTGCCAGCAGTTACTCGAGTAGCAATCAGCCCCAGCATTTT
abundance: many; d_gene: -; v_gene: TRBV5-1; j_gene: TRBJ2-3; CDR3aa: CASSLPGDTQYF; CDR3nt: TGTGCCAGCAGTTTGCCTGGGGATACGCAGTATTTT
abundance: -; d_gene: -; v_gene: TRBV29-1; j_gene: TRBJ2-2; CDR3aa: CSVAPVGVTGELFF; CDR3nt: TGCAGCGTTGCGCCAGTGGGGGTCACCGGGGAGCTGTTTTTT
abundance: -; d_gene: -; v_gene: TRBV12-3/TRBV12-4; j_gene: TRBJ2-7; CDR3aa: CASSNRKSSYEQYF; CDR3nt: TGTGCCAGCAGTAACAGAAAAAGCTCCTACGAGCAGTACTTC
abundance: -; d_gene: -; v_gene: TRBV18; j_gene: TRBJ2-5; CDR3aa: CASSPLAEKEYF; CDR3nt: TGTGCCAGCTCACCACTGGCAGAGAAGGAGTACTTC
abundance: -; d_gene: TRBD1; v_gene: TRBV20-1; j_gene: TRBJ1-5; CDR3aa: CSASGRQGVYSNQPQHF; CDR3nt: TGCAGTGCTAGTGGACGGCAGGGGGTCTATAGCAATCAGCCCCAGCATTTT
abundance: few; d_gene: -; v_gene: TRBV3-1; j_gene: TRBJ1-1; CDR3aa: CASSPLGAGPNTEAFF; CDR3nt: TGTGCCAGCAGCCCCCTCGGGGCAGGGCCGAACACTGAAGCTTTCTTT
abundance: -; d_gene: -; v_gene: TRBV5-1; j_gene: TRBJ2-3; CDR3aa: CASSFLITDTQYF; CDR3nt: TGCGCCAGCAGCTTCCTTATAACAGATACGCAGTATTTT
abundance: once; d_gene: -; v_gene: TRBV15; j_gene: TRBJ1-4; CDR3aa: CATSREATVGEKLFF; CDR3nt: TGTGCCACCAGCAGAGAGGCGACCGTTGGTGAAAAACTGTTTTTT
abundance: few; d_gene: -; v_gene: TRBV20-1; j_gene: TRBJ2-1; CDR3aa: CSAPGPGKNEQFF; CDR3nt: TGCAGTGCCCCGGGTCCGGGGAAAAATGAGCAGTTCTTC
abundance: few; d_gene: -; v_gene: TRBV5-1; j_gene: TRBJ2-1; CDR3aa: CASSFRLGVDNEQFF; CDR3nt: TGCGCCAGCAGCTTCCGCCTAGGGGTTGACAATGAGCAGTTCTTC
abundance: -; d_gene: TRBD2; v_gene: TRBV9; j_gene: TRBJ2-5; CDR3aa: CASSHSGTSGGKETQYF; CDR3nt: TGTGCCAGCAGCCACTCTGGGACTAGCGGGGGGAAAGAGACCCAGTACTTC
abundance: few; d_gene: -; v_gene: TRBV9; j_gene: TRBJ1-6; CDR3aa: CASSREGGYNSPLHF; CDR3nt: TGTGCCAGCAGCCGGGAGGGCGGATATAATTCACCCCTCCACTTT
abundance: -; d_gene: TRBD1; v_gene: TRBV4-2; j_gene: TRBJ2-5; CDR3aa: CASSRDRGSQETQYF; CDR3nt: TGTGCCAGCAGCCGGGACAGGGGGTCCCAAGAGACCCAGTACTTC
abundance: few; d_gene: -; v_gene: TRBV5-1; j_gene: TRBJ2-1; CDR3aa: CASSGGSGEQFF; CDR3nt: TGCGCCAGCAGCGGGGGGTCAGGCGAGCAGTTCTTC
abundance: few; d_gene: -; v_gene: TRBV29-1; j_gene: TRBJ2-2; CDR3aa: CSVEVQTGELFF; CDR3nt: TGCAGCGTTGAAGTGCAAACCGGGGAGCTGTTTTTT
abundance: -; d_gene: TRBD2; v_gene: TRBV15; j_gene: TRBJ2-3; CDR3aa: CATSRETTSGGQTSTDTQYF; CDR3nt: TGTGCCACCAGCAGAGAGACGACTAGCGGGGGGCAGACTAGCACAGATACGCAGTATTTT